This passage covers 26 T cell receptor beta chains from one sample sequenced in a study of cytomegalovirus exposure and HLA in healthy donors. The PCR was carried out with 60 Vbeta primers and 13 Jbeta primers. TCRdb's copy holds only in-frame clones and misses some; the assay was immunoSEQ multiplex PCR. The repertoire holds 200,000 to 250,000 clones, roughly 80% seen once, with under 3% in the top ten. The source material was PBMCs. All receptors come from a woman aged 30 to 39 in good health and CMV-seronegative.

Only one count was recorded for this clone. This rearrangement joins TRBV5-6 to TRBJ2-1, with 9 bases fitting TRBD1. V trimming: 0 bases; J trimming: 3 bases; junction bases outside the gene matches: 7. CDR3 length equals 17 residues. Germline CDR1 reads SGHDT; CDR2 reads YYEEEE. In DNA form, the CDR3 reads TGTGCCAGCAGCTTGGCCACCGGGACAGGGAACTACAATGAGCAGTTCTTC. Amino acid sequence: CASSLATGTGNYNEQFF. Variable domain in full (rest from reference TRBV5-6 and TRBJ2-1): DAGVTQSPTHLIKTRGQQVTLRCSPKSGHDTVSWYQQALGQGPQFIFQYYEEEERQRGNFPDRFSGHQFPNYSSELNVNALLLGDSALYLCASSLATGTGNYNEQFFGPGTRLTVL.

Remarks on this clone: The junction and the germline gene differ at one end; a read error may be behind it. The gene calls are TRBV5-1 and TRBJ2-5; perhaps TRBD2 as D (5 bases). This CDR3 region has 15 residues. The V gene's germline CDR1 is SGHRS and CDR2 YFSETQ. This chain's CDR3 is CASSPIPGLGETQYF. The CDR3 DNA is TGTGCCAGCAGCCCAATTCCGGGGTTGGGGGAGACCCAGTACTTC.

About this clone: Different DNA sequences within this sample yield the same CDR3. The V call is TRBV9, the J call TRBJ2-3; D is perhaps TRBD2 (5 bases). Between the trimmed V and J ends, which lost 0 bases and 3 bases, there was a span of 8 bases. Germline CDR1 SGDLS, CDR2 YYNGEE. CDR3 size: 14 residues. Written as DNA, the CDR3 is TGTGCCAGCAGCGTAGCTACGGGGACAGATACGCAGTATTTT. Amino acids: CASSVATGTDTQYF.

This clone was detected only a few times. The V gene is TRBV7-9, the J gene TRBJ2-3; TRBD2 matches 8 bases. CDR3 length equals 16 residues. Trimming at V came to 4 bases and at J to 3 bases, leaving 9 bases not matched to a gene. CDR1 is SEHNR and CDR2 is FQNEAQ in the germline V gene (reference sequence). The CDR3 DNA follows: TGTGCCAGCAGCTCGACCGGGACTAGTGAGACAGATACGCAGTATTTT. It translates to CASSSTGTSETDTQYF.

J is TRBJ2-1 and V is TRBV6-1; 8 bases map to TRBD2. V dropped 4 bases and J dropped 0; count of bases not matched to a gene: 5. Per germline, CDR1 MNHNS and CDR2 SASEGT. This CDR3 comprises 16 residues. The CDR3 DNA reads as TGTGCCAGCAGTGGTGGCGGGGGGTTCTCCTACAATGAGCAGTTCTTC. It translates to CASSGGGGFSYNEQFF.

The genes are TRBV9 and TRBJ2-5; TRBD2 matches at 7 bases. With 3 bases clipped from V and 5 bases from J, the junction kept 10 bases outside the gene matches. Germline V gives CDR1 SGDLS, CDR2 YYNGEE. The CDR3 consists of 15 residues. CDR3 residues: CASSAAGTTGETQYF. The CDR3 DNA reads TGTGCCAGCAGCGCAGCCGGGACTACCGGGGAGACCCAGTACTTC.

The chain couples TRBV6-4 to TRBJ2-1; D is uncertain. Per the germline V gene, CDR1 is MRHNA and CDR2 is SNTAGT. The CDR3 totals 14 residues. Trimming cost V 5 bases and J 1 base, with 9 bases left between them. The CDR3 DNA reads as TGTGCCAGCAGTAGGCGGCTATCCTACAATGAGCAGTTCTTC. Its protein is CASSRRLSYNEQFF.

The rearrangement links TRBV5-5 to TRBJ2-1; 7 bases align to TRBD2. CDR1 is SGHKS, CDR2 YYEKEE, per germline (reference sequence). With V trimmed by 6 bases and J by 9 bases, 9 bases remained unmatched. The CDR3 length is 13 residues. The DNA for the CDR3 is TGTGCCAGCAACGTAGCGGGTTTCGTTGAGCAGTTCTTC. This sequence encodes CASNVAGFVEQFF.

Only a few counts were recorded for this clone. The rearrangement joins TRBV6-5 to TRBJ2-3, with TRBD2 matching 8 bases. Germline CDR1 and CDR2: MNHEY and SVGAGI. Unmatched junction bases numbered 8, after V lost 1 base and J lost 5 bases. CDR3 length equals 16 residues. Here the CDR3 DNA reads TGTGCCAGCAGTTACTGGGATAGCGGGGCCGGAGATACGCAGTATTTT. This codes for CASSYWDSGAGDTQYF.

The genes are TRBV6-1 and TRBJ1-4; D uncertain. This CDR3 is 14 amino acids long. Germline V CDR1 and CDR2: MNHNS, SASEGT. V was shortened by 5 bases and J by 4 bases, with 11 bases between the two germline ends. CDR3 loop: CASSSRALNEKLFF. DNA of the CDR3: TGTGCCAGCAGTTCGAGGGCTCTTAATGAAAAACTGTTTTTT.

In this sample, this clone turned up a few times. This chain joins TRBV7-8 and TRBJ2-1; D unclear. Germline V lookup: CDR1 SGHVS, CDR2 FQNEAQ. The CDR3 length is 14 residues. Trimming pared 3 bases from V and 8 bases from J, leaving 14 bases between. DNA for the CDR3: TGTGCCAGCAGCTTGGCGACTGGTATCTATGAGCAGTTCTTC. Its translation: CASSLATGIYEQFF.

The gene calls are TRBV18 and TRBJ2-3; 7 nucleotides agree with TRBD2. V shed 6 bases and J 3 bases; nucleotides not matched to a gene: 9. Germline loops: CDR1 KGHSH, CDR2 LQKENI. CDR3 size: 15 residues. CDR3 nucleotide sequence: TGTGCCAGCTCGGGAGGGAGAGAACAAACAGATACGCAGTATTTT. Residues: CASSGGREQTDTQYF.

The chain uses TRBV27 and TRBJ1-5, with D possibly matching TRBD1 (6 bases). Trimming left V 3 bases short and J 5 bases short, with 14 bases between. The CDR3 has 15 residues. The germline gives CDR1 MNHEY, CDR2 SMNVEV (reference sequence). CDR3 amino acids: CASSFTKDSDQPQHF. As DNA, the CDR3 is TGTGCCAGCAGTTTTACAAAGGACAGCGATCAGCCCCAGCATTTT.

CDR3 in amino acids: CASSLMRASYTEAFF. The DNA of the CDR3 is TGCGCCAGCAGCTTGATGAGGGCGAGCTACACTGAAGCTTTCTTT. This rearrangement joins TRBV5-1 to TRBJ1-1, with D unresolved. The CDR3 spans 15 residues. The V gene's germline CDR1 is SGHRS and CDR2 YFSETQ. V was trimmed by 1 base and J by 3 bases, leaving 13 bases between them.

The rearrangement joins TRBV10-3 to TRBJ1-2, with 7 positions matching TRBD1. In germline, CDR1 is ENHRY, CDR2 SYGVKD. J lost 5 bases, V lost 2 bases, and 11 bases had no gene match. This CDR3 has 16 residues. Here the CDR3 reads CAISEGTDALLYGYTF. The CDR3 DNA follows: TGTGCCATCAGTGAGGGGACAGACGCCTTGCTATATGGCTACACCTTC.

The genes are TRBV19 and TRBJ1-1; maybe TRBD1 (6 bases). The V end was cut by 5 bases, the J end by 6 bases, with 16 bases between. Germline loops: CDR1 LNHDA, CDR2 SQIVND (reference sequence). CDR3 length equals 14 residues. The DNA of the CDR3 is TGTGCCAGTAGTTACGGGGGGCCGATGGCTGAAGCTTTCTTT. It specifies CASSYGGPMAEAFF. Together with reference TRBV19 and TRBJ1-1, the CDR3 gives the full variable domain: DGGITQSPKYLFRKEGQNVTLSCEQNLNHDAMYWYRQDPGQGLRLIYYSQIVNDFQKGDIAEGYSVSREKKESFPLTVTSAQKNPTAFYLCASSYGGPMAEAFFGQGTRLTVV.

This clone has just one count. The rearrangement joins TRBV5-6 to TRBJ1-5, with 7 bases lining up with TRBD1. The germline V gene encodes CDR1 SGHDT and CDR2 YYEEEE. The CDR3 contains 15 residues. Trimming took 4 bases from V and 6 from J; bases not matched to a gene: 10. In DNA, the CDR3 is TGTGCCAGCAGCCTCAAGTCAGGGGGTTTTCAGCCCCAGCATTTT. Its translation is CASSLKSGGFQPQHF.

In DNA, the CDR3 is TGTGCCAGCAGTTGGACAGGGGCCGTAGACTATGGCTACACCTTC. Translation: CASSWTGAVDYGYTF. The rearrangement joins TRBV6-1 to TRBJ1-2, with 9 bases that match TRBD1. Germline lookup yields CDR1 MNHNS and CDR2 SASEGT. This CDR3 has 15 residues. Germline trimming cut 5 bases from V and 3 bases from J; bases unmatched to any gene: 7.

In its sample, this clone was seen a few times. The chain couples TRBV7-8 to TRBJ1-3, with 9 positions matching TRBD1. Germline V gives CDR1 SGHVS, CDR2 FQNEAQ. CDR3 size: 17 residues. J was trimmed by 0 bases and V by 5 bases; bases with no gene match: 8. For the CDR3, the DNA is TGTGCCAGCAGCCCGAGGACAGGGGCTTACTCTGGAAACACCATATATTTT. Encoded protein: CASSPRTGAYSGNTIYF. The full variable domain, in which reference TRBV7-8 and TRBJ1-3 provide the parts outside the CDR3, is GAGVSQSPRYKVAKRGQDVALRCDPISGHVSLFWYQQALGQGPEFLTYFQNEAQLDKSGLPSDRFFAERPEGSVSTLKIQRTQQEDSAVYLCASSPRTGAYSGNTIYFGEGSWLTVV.

V gene TRBV5-1 combines with J gene TRBJ2-1, with D possibly TRBD1 on 6 matching bases. Germline assignment: CDR1 SGHRS and CDR2 YFSETQ. The CDR3 spans 14 residues. Trimming pared 6 bases from V and 8 bases from J, leaving 18 bases between. The CDR3 DNA reads TGCGCCAGCACCCTAAGGCAGGGGTTCGATGAGCAGTTCTTC. Its protein is CASTLRQGFDEQFF.

The gene calls are TRBV6-6 and TRBJ1-5, with D hard to call. With 6 bases removed from V and 6 bases from J, the gap between germline ends came to 9 bases. CDR1 and CDR2 from the germline V gene are MNHNY and SVGAGI (reference sequence). The CDR3 extends over 12 amino acids. The CDR3 coding sequence is TGTGCCAGCAGCCCACTGGTTCAGCCCCAGCATTTT. Protein product: CASSPLVQPQHF.

The V call is TRBV6-1, the J call TRBJ1-5; 9 positions agree with TRBD1. With 4 bases clipped from V and 3 bases from J, the junction kept 4 bases outside the gene matches. Germline CDR1 MNHNS, CDR2 SASEGT. The CDR3 consists of 15 residues. Here the CDR3 DNA reads TGTGCCAGCAGTGCGGACAGGGGACCCAATCAGCCCCAGCATTTT. Its translation: CASSADRGPNQPQHF.

The genes are TRBV18 and TRBJ1-3, with D perhaps TRBD1 (6 bases). The CDR3 is 15 amino acids. Germline V CDR1 and CDR2: KGHSH, LQKENI. The V and J ends lost 3 bases and 3 bases respectively, with 12 bases between them. CDR3 in DNA: TGTGCCAGCTCACCGGCACAGGGTGGTGGAAACACCATATATTTT. Translated: CASSPAQGGGNTIYF.

The CDR3 coding sequence is TGTGCCAGCAGCCCCAGGGGGGACACTGAAGCTTTCTTT. Translation: CASSPRGDTEAFF. The chain couples TRBV13 to TRBJ1-1, with 7 bases aligning to TRBD1. CDR3 length: 13 amino acids. Germline V gives CDR1 PRHDT, CDR2 FYEKMQ (reference sequence). V lost 5 bases, J lost 3 bases, and 3 bases stayed unmatched.

The genes are TRBV18 and TRBJ1-2; 8 bases are a match to TRBD1. The CDR3 is made up of 14 amino acids. V was clipped by 3 bases and J by 8 bases; unmatched bases: 8. Germline V gene sequence: CDR1 KGHSH, CDR2 LQKENI. This CDR3 reads CASSPSGGEGGYTF. The DNA of the CDR3 is TGTGCCAGCTCACCTTCAGGGGGCGAAGGCGGCTACACCTTC.

The rearrangement links TRBV5-6 to TRBJ2-5; unclear D gene. Germline CDR1 is SGHDT and CDR2 is YYEEEE. V shed 1 base and J shed 3 bases, with 10 bases lying between them. The CDR3 sequence is 14 residues long. The CDR3 sequence: CASSLMIGEETQYF. The CDR3 coding sequence is TGTGCCAGCAGCTTGATGATCGGAGAAGAGACCCAGTACTTC.